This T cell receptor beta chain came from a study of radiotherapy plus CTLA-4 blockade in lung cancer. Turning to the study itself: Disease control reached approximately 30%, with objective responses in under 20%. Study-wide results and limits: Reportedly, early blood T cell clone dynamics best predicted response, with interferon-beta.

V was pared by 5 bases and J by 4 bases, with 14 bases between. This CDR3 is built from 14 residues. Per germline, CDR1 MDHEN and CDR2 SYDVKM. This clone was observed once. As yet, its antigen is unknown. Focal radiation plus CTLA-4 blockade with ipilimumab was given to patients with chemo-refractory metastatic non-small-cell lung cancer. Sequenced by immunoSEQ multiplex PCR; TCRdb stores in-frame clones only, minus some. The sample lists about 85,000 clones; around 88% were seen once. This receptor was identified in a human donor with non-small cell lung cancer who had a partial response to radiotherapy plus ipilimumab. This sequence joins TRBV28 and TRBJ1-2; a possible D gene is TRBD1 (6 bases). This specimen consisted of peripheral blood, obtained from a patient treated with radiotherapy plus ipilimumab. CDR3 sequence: CASSPGTRAYGYTF. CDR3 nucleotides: TGTGCCAGCAGTCCGGGGACACGCGCCTATGGCTACACCTTC.